The present TCR beta chain was sequenced within a study of T-cell reconstitution after alpha-beta-depleted transplantation in children. Overall study results and limits: Surviving thymic progenitors and recipient T cells were the source of high TCRbeta diversity at day 60 in some patients.

In germline, CDR1 is SGHRS, CDR2 YFSETQ. V shed 3 bases and J shed 3 bases, with 10 bases lying between them. There are 13 residues in the CDR3. Preparation of the TCRbeta library used unique molecular identifiers. From the PCR reads, TCRdb called clonotypes with MiXCR, one entry per CDR3 protein. The sample has approximately 150,000 distinct CDR3 sequences; 7.5% to 9% are singletons. This clonotype appeared many times. Its antigen is unidentified. The sample in question was PBMCs, mostly from graft donor cells, obtained 180 days after TCRalphabeta/CD19-depleted stem cell transplant. V gene TRBV5-1 combines with J gene TRBJ2-7; D tentatively reads TRBD1 or TRBD2 (5 bases each). The receptor's source is a female patient between 2 and 15 years old who had a stem cell transplant for congenital amegakaryocytic thrombocytopenia, so the T cells may come from the graft donor. The CDR3 DNA reads as TGCGCCAGCAGCTCGGGGACGGACTACGAGCAGTACTTC. This encodes CASSSGTDYEQYF.